This T cell receptor beta chain originates from a study of control samples from healthy donors and cancer patients. Generated by immunoSEQ multiplex PCR, the TCRdb table keeps only in-frame clones and is missing some. Here the sample spans about 120,000 clones, approximately 92% being singletons. V dropped 7 bases and J dropped 0 bases, with 10 bases sitting between them. The CDR3 runs 12 residues. Germline V gives CDR1 SQVTM, CDR2 ANQGSEA. Sequencing was done on a sample of PBMCs. The TCR originated in a woman aged 50 to 60 with colorectal cancer. V is TRBV29-1 and J is TRBJ2-7, with no clear D. Here the CDR3 reads CSASFSSYEQYF. CDR3 coding DNA: TGCAGCGCCAGCTTCTCCTCCTACGAGCAGTACTTC.